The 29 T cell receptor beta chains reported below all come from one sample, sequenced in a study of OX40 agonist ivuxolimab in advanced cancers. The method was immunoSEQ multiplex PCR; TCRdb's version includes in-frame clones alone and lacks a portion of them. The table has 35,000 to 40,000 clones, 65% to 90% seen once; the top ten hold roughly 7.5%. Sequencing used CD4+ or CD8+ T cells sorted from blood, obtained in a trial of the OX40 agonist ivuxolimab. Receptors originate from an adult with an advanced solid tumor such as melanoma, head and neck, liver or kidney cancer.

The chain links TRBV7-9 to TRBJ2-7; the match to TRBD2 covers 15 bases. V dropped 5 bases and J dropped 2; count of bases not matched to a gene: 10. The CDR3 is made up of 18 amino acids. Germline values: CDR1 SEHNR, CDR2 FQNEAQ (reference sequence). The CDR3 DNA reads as TGTGCCAGCAGCAACACCGGGACTAGCGGGAGGAACGCCTACGAGCAGTACTTC. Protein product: CASSNTGTSGRNAYEQYF.

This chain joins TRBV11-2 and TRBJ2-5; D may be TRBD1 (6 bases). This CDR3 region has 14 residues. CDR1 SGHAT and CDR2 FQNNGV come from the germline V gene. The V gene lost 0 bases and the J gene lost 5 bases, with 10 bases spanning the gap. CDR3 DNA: TGTGCCAGCAGCTTAGAAACAGGGTTTGAGACCCAGTACTTC. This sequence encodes CASSLETGFETQYF.

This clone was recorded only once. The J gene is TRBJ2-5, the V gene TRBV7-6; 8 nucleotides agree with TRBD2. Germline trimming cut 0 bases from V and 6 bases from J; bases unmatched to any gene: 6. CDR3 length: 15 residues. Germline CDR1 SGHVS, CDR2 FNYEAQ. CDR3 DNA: TGTGCCAGCAGCTTAGCGACCTCGGGGGGGAAGACCCAGTACTTC. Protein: CASSLATSGGKTQYF.

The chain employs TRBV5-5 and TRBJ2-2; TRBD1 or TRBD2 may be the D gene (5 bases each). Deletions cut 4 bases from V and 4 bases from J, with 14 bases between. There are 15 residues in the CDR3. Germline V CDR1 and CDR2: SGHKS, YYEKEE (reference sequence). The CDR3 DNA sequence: TGTGCCAGCAGCCGGATGACAGAGGGCACCGGGGAGCTGTTTTTT. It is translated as CASSRMTEGTGELFF.

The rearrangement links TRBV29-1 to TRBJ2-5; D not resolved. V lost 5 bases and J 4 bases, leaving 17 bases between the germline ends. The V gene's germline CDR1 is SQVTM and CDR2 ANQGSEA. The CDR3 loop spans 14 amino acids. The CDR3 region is CSVSGPAKVETQYF. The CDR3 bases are TGCAGCGTTTCTGGACCGGCTAAGGTAGAGACCCAGTACTTC.

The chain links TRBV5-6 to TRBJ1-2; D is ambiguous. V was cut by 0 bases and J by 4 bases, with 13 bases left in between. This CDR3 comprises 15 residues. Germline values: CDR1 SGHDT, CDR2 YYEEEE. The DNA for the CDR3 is TGTGCCAGCAGCTTGGGGCGCGGCAAAAGCTATGGCTACACCTTC. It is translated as CASSLGRGKSYGYTF.

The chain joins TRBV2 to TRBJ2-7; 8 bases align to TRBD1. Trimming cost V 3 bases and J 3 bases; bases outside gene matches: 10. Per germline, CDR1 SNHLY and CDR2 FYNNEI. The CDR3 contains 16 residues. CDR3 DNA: TGTGCCAGCAGTGAGGGACAGGTTGTGCTTGGCTACGAGCAGTACTTC. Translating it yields CASSEGQVVLGYEQYF.

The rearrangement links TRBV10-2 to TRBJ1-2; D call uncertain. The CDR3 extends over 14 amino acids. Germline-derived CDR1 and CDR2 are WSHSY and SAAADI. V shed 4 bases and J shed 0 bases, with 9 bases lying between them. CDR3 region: CASSARPTNYGYTF. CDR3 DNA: TGCGCCAGCAGTGCCCGGCCCACTAACTATGGCTACACCTTC.

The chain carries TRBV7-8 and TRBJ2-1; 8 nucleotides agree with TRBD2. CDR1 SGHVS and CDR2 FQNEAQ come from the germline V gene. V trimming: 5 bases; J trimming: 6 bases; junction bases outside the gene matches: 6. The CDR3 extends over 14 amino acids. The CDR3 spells CASSEVAGPNEQFF. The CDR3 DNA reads TGTGCCAGCAGCGAAGTAGCGGGACCCAATGAGCAGTTCTTC.

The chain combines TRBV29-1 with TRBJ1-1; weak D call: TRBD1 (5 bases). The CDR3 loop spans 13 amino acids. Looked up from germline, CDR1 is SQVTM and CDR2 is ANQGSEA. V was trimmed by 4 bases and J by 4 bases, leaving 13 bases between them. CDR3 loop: CSVVQGASTEAFF. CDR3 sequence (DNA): TGCAGCGTTGTACAAGGGGCAAGCACTGAAGCTTTCTTT.

DNA of the CDR3: TGTGCCAGCAGCTTTTCAGGGCACACTGAAGCTTTCTTT. Its protein is CASSFSGHTEAFF. The rearrangement joins TRBV7-2 to TRBJ1-1; D might be TRBD1 (5 bases). The CDR3 contains 13 residues. Trimming shortened V by 3 bases and J by 3 bases, and 8 bases separated the two germline ends. From germline, CDR1 is SGHTA and CDR2 FQGNSA.

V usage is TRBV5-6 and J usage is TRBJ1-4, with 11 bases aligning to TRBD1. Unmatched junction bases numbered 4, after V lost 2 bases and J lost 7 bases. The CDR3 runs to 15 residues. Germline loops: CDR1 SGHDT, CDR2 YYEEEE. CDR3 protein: CASSFTGTGGEKLFF. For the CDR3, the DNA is TGTGCCAGCAGCTTTACTGGGACAGGGGGTGAAAAACTGTTTTTT. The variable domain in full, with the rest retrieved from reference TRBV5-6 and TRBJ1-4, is DAGVTQSPTHLIKTRGQQVTLRCSPKSGHDTVSWYQQALGQGPQFIFQYYEEEERQRGNFPDRFSGHQFPNYSSELNVNALLLGDSALYLCASSFTGTGGEKLFFGSGTQLSVL.

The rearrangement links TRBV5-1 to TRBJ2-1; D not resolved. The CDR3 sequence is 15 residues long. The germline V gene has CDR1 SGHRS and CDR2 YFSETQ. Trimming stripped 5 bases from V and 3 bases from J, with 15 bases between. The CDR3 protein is CASRINPDRYNEQFF. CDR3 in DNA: TGCGCCAGCAGAATTAACCCAGATCGCTACAATGAGCAGTTCTTC.

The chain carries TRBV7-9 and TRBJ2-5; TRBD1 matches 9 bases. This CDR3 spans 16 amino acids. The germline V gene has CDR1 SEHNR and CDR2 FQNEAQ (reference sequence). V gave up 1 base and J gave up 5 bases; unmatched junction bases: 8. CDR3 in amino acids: CASSLVGTGSRETQYF. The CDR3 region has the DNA TGTGCCAGCAGCTTAGTAGGGACAGGGAGTCGCGAGACCCAGTACTTC.

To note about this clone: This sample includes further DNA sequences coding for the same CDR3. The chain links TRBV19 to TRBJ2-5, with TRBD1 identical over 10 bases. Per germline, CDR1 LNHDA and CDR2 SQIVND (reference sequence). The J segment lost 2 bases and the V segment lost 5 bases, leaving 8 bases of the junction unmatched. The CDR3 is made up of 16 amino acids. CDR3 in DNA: TGTGCCAGTAGTTCCCGGACAGGGGGAGATCAAGAGACCCAGTACTTC. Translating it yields CASSSRTGGDQETQYF.

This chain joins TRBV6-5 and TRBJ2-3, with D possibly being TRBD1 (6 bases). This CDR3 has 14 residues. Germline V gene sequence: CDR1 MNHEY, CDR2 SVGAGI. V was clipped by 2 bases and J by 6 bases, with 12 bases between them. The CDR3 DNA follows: TGTGCCAGCAGTTACGTTCAGGGGCGGGATACGCAGTATTTT. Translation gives CASSYVQGRDTQYF.

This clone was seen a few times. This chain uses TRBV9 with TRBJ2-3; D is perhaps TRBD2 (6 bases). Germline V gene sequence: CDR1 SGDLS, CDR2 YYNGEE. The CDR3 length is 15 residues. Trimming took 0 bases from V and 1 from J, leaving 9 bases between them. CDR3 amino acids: CASSVAGVGTDTQYF. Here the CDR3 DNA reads TGTGCCAGCAGCGTAGCGGGAGTCGGCACAGATACGCAGTATTTT.

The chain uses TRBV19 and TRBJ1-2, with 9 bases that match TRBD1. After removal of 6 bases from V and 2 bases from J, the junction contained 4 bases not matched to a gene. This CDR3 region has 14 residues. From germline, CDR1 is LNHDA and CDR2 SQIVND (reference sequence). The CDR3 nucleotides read TGTGCCAGTAGGCGGGACAGGGCGAACTATGGCTACACCTTC. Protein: CASRRDRANYGYTF.

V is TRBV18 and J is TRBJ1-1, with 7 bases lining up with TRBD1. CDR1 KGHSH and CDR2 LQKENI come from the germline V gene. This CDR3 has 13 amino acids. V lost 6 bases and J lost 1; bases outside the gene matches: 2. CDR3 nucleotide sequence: TGTGCCAGCTCCTGGGACAGGAACACTGAAGCTTTCTTT. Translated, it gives CASSWDRNTEAFF.

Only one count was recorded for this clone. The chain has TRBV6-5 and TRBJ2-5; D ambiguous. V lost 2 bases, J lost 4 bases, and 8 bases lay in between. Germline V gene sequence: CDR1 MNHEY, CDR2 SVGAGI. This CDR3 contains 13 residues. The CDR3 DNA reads TGTGCCAGCAGTTACGACTTCGGAGAGACCCAGTACTTC. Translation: CASSYDFGETQYF.

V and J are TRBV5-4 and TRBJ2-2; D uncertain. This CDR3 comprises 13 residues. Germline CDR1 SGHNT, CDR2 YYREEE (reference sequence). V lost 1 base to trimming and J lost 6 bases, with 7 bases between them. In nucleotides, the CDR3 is TGTGCCAGCAGCTTGACGGGTCCCGGGGAGCTGTTTTTT. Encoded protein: CASSLTGPGELFF.

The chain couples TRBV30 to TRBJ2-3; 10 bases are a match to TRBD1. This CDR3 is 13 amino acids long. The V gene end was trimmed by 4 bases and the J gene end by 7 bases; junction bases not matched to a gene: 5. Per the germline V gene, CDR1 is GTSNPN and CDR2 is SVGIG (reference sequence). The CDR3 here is CAWIGQGVNTQYF. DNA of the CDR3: TGTGCCTGGATTGGACAGGGGGTGAATACGCAGTATTTT.

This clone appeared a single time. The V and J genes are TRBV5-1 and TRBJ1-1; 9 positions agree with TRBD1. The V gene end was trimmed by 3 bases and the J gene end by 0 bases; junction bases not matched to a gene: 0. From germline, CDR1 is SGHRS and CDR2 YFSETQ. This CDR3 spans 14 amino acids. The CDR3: CASSWDRVNTEAFF. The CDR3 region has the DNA TGCGCCAGCAGCTGGGACAGGGTGAACACTGAAGCTTTCTTT.

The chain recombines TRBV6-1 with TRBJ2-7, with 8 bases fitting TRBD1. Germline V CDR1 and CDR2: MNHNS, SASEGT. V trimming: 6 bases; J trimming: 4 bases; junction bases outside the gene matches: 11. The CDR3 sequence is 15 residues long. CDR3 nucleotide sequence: TGTGCCAGCAGACCTCGTCACAGGGGGATTTACGAGCAGTACTTC. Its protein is CASRPRHRGIYEQYF.

The CDR3 region is CASSPQTGTGNTEAFF. CDR3 DNA: TGTGCCAGCAGCCCTCAAACCGGGACAGGGAACACTGAAGCTTTCTTT. The chain combines TRBV27 with TRBJ1-1, with 8 bases identical to TRBD1. The CDR3 consists of 16 residues. Germline CDR1 is MNHEY and CDR2 is SMNVEV (reference sequence). V lost 6 bases to trimming and J lost 1 base; unmatched junction nucleotides: 10.

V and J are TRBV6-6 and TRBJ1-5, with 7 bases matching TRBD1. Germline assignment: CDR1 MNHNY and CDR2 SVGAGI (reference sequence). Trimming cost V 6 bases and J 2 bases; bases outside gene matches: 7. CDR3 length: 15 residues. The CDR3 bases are TGTGCCAGCAGCACCAACAGGGGAGGCAATCAGCCCCAGCATTTT. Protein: CASSTNRGGNQPQHF.

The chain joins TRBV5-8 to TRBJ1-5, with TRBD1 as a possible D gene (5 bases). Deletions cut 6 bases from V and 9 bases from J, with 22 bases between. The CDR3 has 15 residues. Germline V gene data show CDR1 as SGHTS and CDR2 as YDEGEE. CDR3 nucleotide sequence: TGTGCCAGCACCATGGTCCCGGGGCCCAAAGGGCCCCAGCATTTT. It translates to CASTMVPGPKGPQHF.

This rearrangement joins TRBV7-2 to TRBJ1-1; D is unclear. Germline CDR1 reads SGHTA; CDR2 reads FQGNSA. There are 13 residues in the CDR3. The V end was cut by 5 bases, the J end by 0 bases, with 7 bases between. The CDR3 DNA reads TGTGCCAGCAGCGACCGTATGAACACTGAAGCTTTCTTT. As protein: CASSDRMNTEAFF.

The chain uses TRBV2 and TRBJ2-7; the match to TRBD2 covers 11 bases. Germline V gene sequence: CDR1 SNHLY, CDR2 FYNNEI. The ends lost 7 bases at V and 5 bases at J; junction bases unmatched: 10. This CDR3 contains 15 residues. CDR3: CASTNEGLAANEQYF. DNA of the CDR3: TGTGCCAGCACCAATGAGGGACTAGCGGCAAACGAGCAGTACTTC.